The sequence of this TCR beta chain was determined in a study of T cells in localized non-small cell lung cancer. Study-wide results and limits: Elevated blood T cell density was associated with longer overall survival. Since sequencing was restricted to only one region of the tumor, intratumor heterogeneity remains a possibility.

Libraries were prepared by immunoSEQ multiplex PCR; TCRdb keeps only in-frame clonotypes and omits some of them. Here the sample spans roughly 50,000 clones, about four fifths being singletons. A remark on this clone: Its target is not known.

With 6 bases removed from V and 0 bases from J, the gap between germline ends came to 12 bases. This CDR3 comprises 14 residues. Germline CDR1 MNHNS, CDR2 SASEGT. Specimen: peripheral blood, collected before any cancer treatment. The TCR originated in an older female donor with stage II squamous cell lung carcinoma. The chain uses TRBV6-1 and TRBJ2-7; D uncertain. The CDR3 sequence: CASRGLSSSYEQYF. CDR3 in DNA: TGTGCCAGCAGAGGGTTATCAAGCTCCTACGAGCAGTACTTC.